The clone carrying this TCR beta chain was detected only once. Sequencing used immunoSEQ multiplex PCR; TCRdb keeps in-frame clones, though not all of them. The sample yields about 480,000 clones, 89% seen once. The germline CDR1 and CDR2 sequences are SGHTA and FQGNSA. The CDR3 has 15 amino acids. Trimming took 3 bases from V and 1 from J, leaving 10 bases between them. This specimen belongs to a study of blood T cell repertoires in COVID-19. Across the whole study: From the United States, Italy and Spain came samples of acute and convalescent COVID-19. The analysed material was cDNA or gDNA that came from T cells, B-cell-depleted T cells, or PBMCs.

The J gene is TRBJ1-5, the V gene TRBV7-2; tentative D call: TRBD1 (6 bases). This TCR derives from a man aged 18 to 35 with COVID-19, enrolled during active disease. Sequenced sample: peripheral blood. CDR3 in DNA: TGTGCCAGCAGCTTTCAGGGGCTGAGCAATCAGCCCCAGCATTTT. Protein sequence: CASSFQGLSNQPQHF.